This T cell receptor (beta chain) was observed in a study of Ad26.COV2.S vaccination and SARS-CoV-2 variants (dated by TCRdb to the early 2020s). Regarding the study in general: Vaccine-arm donors were drawn from COV1001, a multicentre, randomized, double-blind, placebo-controlled phase I-IIa trial of Ad26.COV2.S in healthy adults. TCRbeta repertoire sequencing served as the tool for gauging how specific and how broad the SARS-CoV-2-reactive T cell receptors were following Ad26.COV2.S vaccination. Blinding of investigators to trial group allocation was maintained during experiments and outcome assessment. Participants in the trial were split at random into five groups of five each, receiving low-dose or high-dose Ad26.COV2.S once or twice, or else placebo on both occasions. Ad26.COV2.S was given intramuscularly at 5x10^10 or 1x10^11 viral particles, as a single shot or as two shots 56 days apart. The TCR-sequenced set comprised around 30 samples: around 20 Ad26.COV2.S vaccine recipients, 5 placebo recipients and 8 SARS-CoV-2 convalescent individuals.

General conclusions and limits of the study: Higher spike-specific TCR breadth was observed in Ad26.COV2.S recipients than in placebo recipients (P = 0.0014). Vaccine and placebo recipients had similar non-spike TCR breadth, a finding consistent with the vaccine containing only spike. The authors noted that the TCR breadth and depth analyses may have underestimated total T cell responses. The study was not powered to compare responses between vaccine doses or regimens. After vaccination, spike-specific CD8+ and CD4+ T cell responses were reported to show substantial breadth.

Concerning this clone: Which antigen it targets is not known. Base qualities are not at hand, and no much larger clone is one base apart. This sample also contains other DNA sequences that code for the same CDR3.

The treatment or condition label, read with the paper, signifies: roughly 19 received Ad26.COV2.S at low or high dose, single or two shots; 5 received placebo; per-sample allocation not given. For vaccine and placebo recipients, repertoires were sequenced using samples collected on day 63 after the first injection. Between 29 July and 7 August 2020, Cohort 1b enrolled about 27 adults aged 18-55 years at one site in Boston, USA. Ad26.COV2.S was a replication-incompetent adenovirus type 26 vector that expressed a prefusion-stabilized SARS-CoV-2 spike protein derived from the original Wuhan strain. The immunoSEQ Assay was the method used to sequence TCRbeta CDR3 regions. After extraction, genomic DNA underwent amplification by bias-controlled multiplex PCR, followed by high-throughput sequencing. The authors' analysis ran thus. To quantify the absolute abundance of every unique TCRbeta CDR3 region, sequences were collapsed and filtered. T cell fraction was estimated by normalizing TCRbeta template counts to usable DNA, which was measured by amplifying reference genes present in all nucleated cells. Repertoire TCRs were annotated as SARS-CoV-2-specific when V gene, CDR3 amino acid sequence and J gene were exactly matched to a known reactive TCR set. The reference SARS-CoV-2 TCR set came from MIRA and was filtered for enrichment in COVID-19-positive ImmuneCODE repertoires, removing public or cross-reactive TCRs. Based on the MIRA antigens, annotated TCRs were further analysed at the level of specific ORF or position within ORF. Breadth was defined as the number of annotated unique rearrangements divided by the total number of unique productive rearrangements, and depth was defined as the summed frequency of the annotated unique rearrangements. TCR breadth was compared between groups using two-sided Wilcoxon rank-sum tests. Not all clones reach the TCRdb copy of this immuneACCESS table, which keeps in-frame sequences only. Checked studies attribute under half of the gap to unresolved V genes and leave the rest unexplained. The DNA was the basis for D and trimming; V, J and clone size are from that table. The sample table holds about 400,000 clones, of which 70% to 90% were seen once. The ten most abundant clones make up about 1.9% of the sample.

A distance of 10 bases separates the germline ends of V and J, which lose 7 bases and 0 bases respectively. Via the germline V gene, CDR1 is MNHEY and CDR2 SVGAGI. Counted from cysteine to phenylalanine, this CDR3 has 15 amino acids. Just CDR3 DNA is preserved here, 45 bases in frame from base 1. This sequence originates from a person between 18 and 60 years old who received the Ad26.COV2.S COVID-19 vaccine or a placebo. The V gene is TRBV6-5 and the J gene is TRBJ1-6; too little of a D gene remains to name it. This specimen was peripheral blood, taken in a trial of Ad26.COV2.S vaccine versus placebo. The bases read TGTGCCAGCACGAGGGATAGCTCCTATAATTCACCCCTCCACTTT. Its coded protein is CASTRDSSYNSPLHF.